This TCR beta chain was recorded in a study of response to subunit inactivated influenza vaccine. Study-wide results and caveats: Seasonal influenza vaccination, on each occasion, was suggested by the authors to recruit few new T cells.

This clonotype has more than one count but fewer than ten. The antigen remains undetermined. J gave up 7 bases and V 6 bases, and 5 bases lay outside the gene matches. The CDR3 has 14 amino acids. From germline, CDR1 is MNHNS and CDR2 SASEGT. Each CDR3 protein is one row after TCRdb ran MiXCR on the RT-PCR reads. The table records 300,000 to 350,000 distinct CDR3 sequences, roughly 20% of them present only once. This clonotype was obtained from a man between 50 and 75 years old who received an inactivated influenza vaccine. The chain is built from TRBV6-1 and TRBJ1-6, with 8 nucleotides matching TRBD1. The sequencing here drew on PBMCs from blood, taken approximately 20 months after vaccination. The CDR3: CASRETGGNSPLHF. The CDR3 DNA reads TGTGCCAGCAGGGAAACAGGGGGGAATTCACCCCTCCACTTT.